These 29 T cell receptor beta chains came from one sample sequenced in a study of blood T cells in healthy people across ages. It was with a sample-barcoded 5' primer and a J-beta primer mix that a second PCR of roughly 7 to 12 cycles was run. MiXCR was run by TCRdb on the 5' RACE reads, yielding one entry per CDR3 protein. The sample has just under 900,000 distinct CDR3 sequences; more than 25% are singletons. The sample comprised blood. Source of these receptors: a woman over 75 in good health.

This clonotype came up many times. The chain couples TRBV14 to TRBJ2-1, with D perhaps being TRBD1 or TRBD2 (5 bases each). The V end lost 2 bases, the J end lost 8 bases, and 19 bases lay between the germline ends. This CDR3 has 16 amino acids. Germline lookup yields CDR1 SGHDN and CDR2 FVKESK. The DNA of the CDR3 is TGTGCCAGCAGCCAACTGTCAGGGCGAGGGGACGATGAGCAGTTCTTC. Amino acids: CASSQLSGRGDDEQFF. Full variable domain (missing parts from reference TRBV14 and TRBJ2-1): EAGVTQFPSHSVIEKGQTVTLRCDPISGHDNLYWYRRVMGKEIKFLLHFVKESKQDESGMPNNRFLAERTGGTYSTLKVQPAELEDSGVYFCASSQLSGRGDDEQFFGPGTRLTVL.

The chain uses TRBV12-3 or TRBV12-4 and TRBJ2-3; 9 positions match TRBD2. This CDR3 contains 17 residues. The trim removed 6 bases at V and 9 bases at J, leaving 19 bases unmatched. DNA for the CDR3: TGTGCCAGCAGCCGGGGGTCGCGGGGGGGAGACCGGGGGACGCAGTATTTT. Its translation: CASSRGSRGGDRGTQYF.

On this clonotype: A much larger clone differs by one base, so this may be a read error. This chain connects TRBV6-2 or TRBV6-3 to TRBJ1-2, with no clear D. Germline V gene data show CDR1 as MNHEY and CDR2 as SVGEGT. The CDR3 is 13 amino acids. Trimming pared 7 bases from V and 5 bases from J, leaving 14 bases between. CDR3 residues: CASTRRPQYGYTF. DNA of the CDR3: TGTGCCAGCACCCGACGCCCTCAGTATGGCTACACCTTC.

As for this clonotype: The junction departs from the called germline gene at one end, perhaps through a read error. V usage is TRBV10-3 and J usage is TRBJ2-4; possible D gene TRBD1, 5 bases. The better agreement between TRBJ2-7 and the DNA end casts doubt on the J call. The CDR3 consists of 11 residues. CDR1 and CDR2 from the germline V gene are ENHRY and SYGVKD. CDR3 in DNA: TGCGCCATCAGTGACAGCCTCGAGCAGTACTTC. This codes for CAISDSLEQYF.

About this clonotype itself: A much larger clone differs from this one at a single base, so this may be a read error. The V gene is TRBV5-4, the J gene TRBJ2-5, with 8 bases lining up with TRBD2. V lost 5 bases and J lost 2; bases outside the gene matches: 5. The CDR3 is 14 residues long. Germline CDR1 is SGHNT and CDR2 is YYREEE (reference sequence). Here the CDR3 reads CASSRASGQETQYF. CDR3 in DNA: TGTGCCAGCAGTCGGGCTAGCGGGCAAGAGACCCAGTACTTC.

Concerning this clonotype: This may arise from a read error, as a much more abundant clone is one base away. The chain uses TRBV5-1 and TRBJ1-1, with D hard to call. The CDR3 covers 14 residues. The germline CDR1 and CDR2 sequences are SGHRS and YFSETQ. Trimming pared 1 base from V and 6 bases from J, leaving 13 bases between. In nucleotides, the CDR3 is TGCGCCAGCAGCTTGTTCGGGGAGGGCGCTGAAGCTTTCTTT. This codes for CASSLFGEGAEAFF.

This sequence joins TRBV7-2 and TRBJ2-7, with D unclear. The V gene lost 5 bases and the J gene lost 2 bases, with 16 bases spanning the gap. CDR1 and CDR2 (germline): SGHTA, FQGNSA. This CDR3 is 15 amino acids long. In nucleotides, the CDR3 is TGTGCCAGCAGCCTAAGACACCTAACGCCCTACGAGCAGTACTTC. Translated, it gives CASSLRHLTPYEQYF. Together with reference TRBV7-2 and TRBJ2-7, the CDR3 gives the full variable domain: GAGVSQSPSNKVTEKGKDVELRCDPISGHTALYWYRQSLGQGLEFLIYFQGNSAPDKSGLPSDRFSAERTGGSVSTLTIQRTQQEDSAVYLCASSLRHLTPYEQYFGPGTRLTVT.

This rearrangement joins TRBV5-1 to TRBJ2-1; tentatively, D is TRBD2 (5 bases). Trimming took off 3 bases at V and 5 bases at J, with 9 bases between the two ends. This CDR3 region has 13 residues. The germline CDR1 and CDR2 sequences are SGHRS and YFSETQ. DNA for the CDR3: TGCGCCAGCAGCTCGGGATGGAACAATGAGCAGTTCTTC. This codes for CASSSGWNNEQFF.

This chain links TRBV10-2 with TRBJ1-2; D unresolved. V lost 6 bases, J lost 2 bases, and 10 bases lay in between. The germline V gene encodes CDR1 WSHSY and CDR2 SAAADI. This CDR3 contains 13 residues. The CDR3 protein is CASRQDGNYGYTF. Written as DNA, the CDR3 is TGCGCCAGCAGGCAGGATGGGAACTATGGCTACACCTTC.

The gene calls are TRBV28 and TRBJ1-6, with TRBD1 matching 8 bases. The CDR3 totals 15 residues. Germline V gives CDR1 MDHEN, CDR2 SYDVKM. V lost 2 bases and J lost 11; bases outside the gene matches: 8. The CDR3 sequence: CASSLRGQVLAPLHF. The CDR3 nucleotides are TGTGCCAGCAGTTTACGGGGACAGGTTCTAGCACCCCTCCACTTT.

The chain joins TRBV7-2 to TRBJ1-2; no clear D. Deletions cut 4 bases from V and 4 bases from J, with 10 bases between. The CDR3 spans 13 residues. Germline assignment: CDR1 SGHTA and CDR2 FQGNSA. The CDR3 is CASSSGSCYGYTF. DNA for the CDR3: TGTGCCAGCAGCTCCGGGTCATGCTATGGCTACACCTTC.

This clonotype has ten or more counts. V usage is TRBV4-3 and J usage is TRBJ2-5; D ambiguous. V was cut by 0 bases and J by 5 bases, with 22 bases left in between. This CDR3 spans 18 amino acids. Germline V gives CDR1 LGHNA, CDR2 YSLEER. Written as DNA, the CDR3 is TGCGCCAGCAGCCAAGATCCCCCGTATCCCGGCCGGCAGGAGACCCAGTACTTC. The encoded protein is CASSQDPPYPGRQETQYF.

The CDR3 bases are TGTGCCAGCAGCCCCCGGGACAGGGGGCTGAAGAACACTGAAGCTTTCTTT. Protein product: CASSPRDRGLKNTEAFF. The chain uses TRBV9 and TRBJ1-1, with 12 positions matching TRBD1. From germline, CDR1 is SGDLS and CDR2 YYNGEE. This CDR3 region has 17 residues. V gave up 4 bases and J gave up 1 base; unmatched junction bases: 8.

This clonotype was seen just once. The rearrangement links TRBV13 to TRBJ2-1; TRBD2 aligns across 13 bases. Looked up from germline, CDR1 is PRHDT and CDR2 is FYEKMQ (reference sequence). This CDR3 comprises 18 residues. The V and J ends lost 6 bases and 4 bases, in that order; junction bases with no gene match: 12. Written as DNA, the CDR3 is TGTGCCAGCAGTCCCGGGACTAGCGGGACGGACCCTTACAATGAGCAGTTCTTC. It translates to CASSPGTSGTDPYNEQFF.

There are many counts of this clonotype. This rearrangement joins TRBV18 to TRBJ2-7; 12 nucleotides line up with TRBD1. The trim removed 4 bases at V and 5 bases at J, leaving 9 bases unmatched. The CDR3 contains 16 residues. The germline V gene encodes CDR1 KGHSH and CDR2 LQKENI. The CDR3, as DNA: TGTGCCAGCTCACAATCCGGGACAGGGGGCCTCCACGAGCAGTACTTC. Its translation: CASSQSGTGGLHEQYF.

As for this clonotype: This may be a read error, as it is one base from a much larger clone. The chain links TRBV25-1 to TRBJ2-5; 9 bases match TRBD2. Germline V gene sequence: CDR1 MGHDK, CDR2 SYGVNS. The CDR3 length is 15 residues. The CDR3 protein is CASSERRGGGETLYF. The DNA of the CDR3 is TGTGCCAGCAGTGAACGGCGGGGGGGCGGGGAGACCCTGTACTTC.

This clonotype was recorded many times. This sequence joins TRBV20-1 and TRBJ2-4, with no clear D. Per germline, CDR1 DFQATT and CDR2 SNEGSKA (reference sequence). The CDR3 is made up of 15 amino acids. The V and J ends lost 6 bases and 0 bases respectively, with 15 bases between them. The CDR3 protein is CSAPSRQLAKNIQYF. As DNA, the CDR3 is TGCAGTGCACCCTCCCGGCAGCTAGCCAAAAACATTCAGTACTTC.

This clonotype was recorded a few times. This sequence joins TRBV11-3 and TRBJ2-3, with 9 nucleotides matching TRBD1. This CDR3 spans 16 amino acids. V lost 4 bases and J lost 3; bases outside the gene matches: 8. Germline V gene data show CDR1 as SGHNT and CDR2 as YENEEA. CDR3 DNA: TGTGCCAGCAGCTCCCCAGGGACAGGGTTGACAGATACGCAGTATTTT. Translated: CASSSPGTGLTDTQYF.

Of note for this clonotype: A much larger clone differs by one base, so this may be a read error. The chain recombines TRBV25-1 with TRBJ1-2, with D tentatively TRBD1 (6 bases). The V gene's germline CDR1 is MGHDK and CDR2 SYGVNS. The CDR3 spans 14 residues. The CDR3 is CASRESSGQRGYTF. The CDR3 DNA reads as TGTGCCAGCAGGGAATCCAGTGGACAGCGTGGCTACACCTTC.

The chain joins TRBV5-1 to TRBJ1-2; no reliable D call. The V gene's germline CDR1 is SGHRS and CDR2 YFSETQ. V lost 0 bases to trimming and J lost 7 bases, with 10 bases between them. CDR3 length: 13 residues. Here the CDR3 reads CASSLDSPGGYTF. The CDR3 nucleotides are TGCGCCAGCAGCTTGGACAGCCCCGGTGGCTACACCTTC.

The CDR3 spells CSAREIGRVEFRTEAFF. The CDR3 coding sequence is TGCAGTGCTAGAGAGATCGGCAGGGTAGAATTCCGCACTGAAGCTTTCTTT. The chain links TRBV20-1 to TRBJ1-1; D might be TRBD1 (5 bases). The germline V and J ends were trimmed by 0 bases and 4 bases, with 21 bases remaining between them. Germline V gene sequence: CDR1 DFQATT, CDR2 SNEGSKA (reference sequence). CDR3 length: 17 amino acids.

Only one count was recorded for this clonotype. This sequence joins TRBV7-9 and TRBJ2-5; 7 bases are a match to TRBD2. Germline V gives CDR1 SEHNR, CDR2 FQNEAQ (reference sequence). Losses at the gene ends were 2 bases for V and 4 bases for J; bases not matched to a gene: 10. This CDR3 spans 16 amino acids. The CDR3 loop reads CASSLNSAGWGETQYF. DNA for the CDR3: TGTGCCAGCAGCTTAAATTCAGCGGGATGGGGAGAGACCCAGTACTTC.

V gene TRBV30 combines with J gene TRBJ1-5; TRBD1 aligns across 8 bases. The V gene's germline CDR1 is GTSNPN and CDR2 SVGIG (reference sequence). After removal of 0 bases from V and 5 bases from J, the junction contained 15 bases not matched to a gene. CDR3 length: 18 residues. Here the CDR3 reads CAWSVHQGGGRGHQPQHF. CDR3 bases: TGTGCCTGGAGTGTACACCAAGGAGGGGGCAGGGGGCATCAGCCCCAGCATTTT. Drawing the rest from reference TRBV30 and TRBJ1-5, the complete variable domain is SQTIHQWPATLVQPVGSPLSLECTVEGTSNPNLYWYRQAAGRGLQLLFYSVGIGQISSEVPQNLSASRPQDRQFILSSKKLLLSDSGFYLCAWSVHQGGGRGHQPQHFGDGTRLSIL.

This clonotype was observed once. The junction shows a germline mismatch at one end, possibly a read error. The chain employs TRBV12-3 or TRBV12-4 and TRBJ2-3; D possibly corresponds to TRBD2 (7 bases). The CDR3 length is 17 residues. The CDR3 DNA reads TGTGCCAGCAGTTTCATCAAGGGGGGGGTGAGCGCAGATGCGCAGTATTTT. It encodes CASSFIKGGVSADAQYF.

In this sample, this clonotype turned up many times. The J gene is TRBJ2-3, the V gene TRBV5-5, with unresolved D. There are 16 residues in the CDR3. Germline V gives CDR1 SGHKS, CDR2 YYEKEE (reference sequence). Trimming stripped 4 bases from V and 0 bases from J, with 15 bases between. CDR3 nucleotides: TGTGCCAGCAGCCCTAGGTCCCAGCTTAGCACAGATACGCAGTATTTT. It yields the protein CASSPRSQLSTDTQYF.

The chain has TRBV6-1 and TRBJ2-3, with unresolved D. CDR3 length: 13 residues. V shed 6 bases and J shed 2 bases, with 9 bases lying between them. Germline CDR1 reads MNHNS; CDR2 reads SASEGT. The CDR3 here is CASRGQYTDTQYF. The CDR3 DNA sequence: TGTGCCAGCAGGGGCCAGTACACAGATACGCAGTATTTT.

The chain is built from TRBV2 and TRBJ1-6; possible D gene TRBD1, 6 bases. Germline V CDR1 and CDR2: SNHLY, FYNNEI. The CDR3 loop spans 13 amino acids. V shed 9 bases and J shed 9 bases, with 15 bases lying between them. The CDR3 reads CASYRVLSSPLHF. CDR3 nucleotides: TGTGCCAGTTACAGGGTATTAAGTTCACCCCTCCACTTT.

The chain uses TRBV20-1 and TRBJ2-7, with D tentatively TRBD1 (6 bases). The V end lost 6 bases, the J end lost 4 bases, and 19 bases lay between the germline ends. The germline V gene encodes CDR1 DFQATT and CDR2 SNEGSKA (reference sequence). This CDR3 spans 14 amino acids. CDR3 amino acids: CSARRTEAKYEQYF. CDR3 coding DNA: TGCAGTGCACGGAGGACAGAGGCTAAATACGAGCAGTACTTC.

This clonotype was seen at least ten times. This chain connects TRBV20-1 to TRBJ1-5; TRBD1 agrees at 7 bases. Germline V gene lookup returns CDR1 DFQATT and CDR2 SNEGSKA (reference sequence). CDR3 length: 15 residues. Trimming removed 6 bases from V and 6 bases from J; junction bases left unmatched: 14. The chain's CDR3 is CSAWQGEMVGQPQHF. The CDR3 DNA is TGCAGTGCCTGGCAGGGGGAAATGGTTGGTCAGCCCCAGCATTTT.